The TCR beta chain described here comes from a study of T cells in Graves' hyperthyroidism and ophthalmopathy (dated by TCRdb to about 2019). Background on the whole study: Peripheral blood samples were taken at the time of initial diagnosis, prior to any treatment. A discovery cohort of approximately 100 patients, 43 with Graves' ophthalmopathy and more than 55 with stable Graves' hyperthyroidism, was used to find distinguishing TCR V-J signatures. Prospective prediction of ophthalmopathy was tested in an independent validation cohort of 18 hyperthyroidism patients and 15 to 17 patients who later progressed to ophthalmopathy. The roughly 91 discovery patients were randomly divided into training and test sets at a 7:3 ratio. In addition, the study compared T-cell repertoires in thyroid tissue and in blood from five to seven Graves' hyperthyroidism patients. After blood sampling, hyperthyroidism patients were treated with methimazole at a starting dose of 30 mg daily, and ophthalmopathy patients were treated with high-dose intravenous methylprednisolone. The paper describes TCR Vbeta CDR3 sequencing of 135 peripheral blood samples, made up of some 40 ophthalmopathy patients, around 78 hyperthyroidism patients and 17 progressor patients. Summary of the overall study and its limitations: A 13 V-J signature model separated ophthalmopathy from stable hyperthyroidism, with approximately 87% sensitivity and about 81% specificity in cross-validation and 80%/75% in testing. Most expanded thyroid clonotypes (frequency above 0.001) were also detected in blood, suggesting blood repertoires may reflect thyroid immune responses. During validation, the model predicted progression to ophthalmopathy a median of around 6 months ahead of onset, with around 70% sensitivity and 72.22% specificity. No statistical method was used to fix the sample size in advance, and group allocation was not hidden from the investigators.

Amplification of TCR beta CDR3 regions was carried out from RNA transcripts. The TCR CDR3 was subjected to a first round of RT-PCR using the HTBI primer set and the Qiagen OneStep RT-PCR kit. A second multiplex PCR round built the libraries, followed by size selection and purification. Paired-end sequencing of the libraries was performed with 100 bp reads on an Illumina HiSeq2000. As for the original processing: SOAPnuke was used to process the raw data, throwing out any read that contained adapters or uncalled bases, had a mean Phred below 15, or lacked an exact constant-primer or identifier match. High-quality paired reads were merged with COPE v1.2.5, and unique nucleotide sequences were defined as clonotypes. MiTCR v1.1 was used to align the clonotypes against IMGT TRBV, TRBD and TRBJ reference segments. Analysis was restricted to V-J combinations with a frequency above 0.0001, which covered about 99% of repertoires. A TCS score was defined as the ratio between F50 (clonal expansion) and ExV (chaos), using BLOSUM62-based TCRdist between CDR3 peptides within each V-J. Welch's t-statistics and random forest reduced fewer than 550 V-J features to 13, which were used in a naive Bayes classifier (R e1071). TCRdb's own reprocessing of the public reads used fastp at Q25 and MiXCR and kept productive beta chains. Each entry is one CDR3 protein sequence, shown with its most common DNA and genes. For this entry, the V and J calls and clone size follow TCRdb and not the study's own pipeline. In all, the sample holds 300,000 to 350,000 distinct CDR3 sequences, and 16% of those were seen once. The ten most abundant clones make up around 35% of the sample.

The CDR3 covers 15 residues, taking in both the cysteine and the phenylalanine. CDR3 DNA is the only sequence kept; it has 45 bases, read in frame from the first base. V is cut back by 5 bases and J by 0 bases, with 4 bases in the junction unmatched. Stable Graves' hyperthyroidism was defined as the absence of progression to ophthalmopathy over 18 months of follow-up. Hyperthyroidism patients were newly diagnosed, with disease duration under 2 months, and aged 18 to 65 years. Patients with uncontrolled infections, other autoimmune diseases, pregnancy or lactation were excluded. Diagnoses were based on clinical symptoms, serum thyroxine and TRAb, thyroid ultrasound and orbital computed tomography. PBMCs were separated from under 12 ml of fresh peripheral blood using Ficoll-Paque density gradient centrifugation. Total RNA was extracted with Trizol reagent, and quality was checked on an Agilent 2100 Bioanalyzer.

In the case of this clonotype: Its specific antigen is unknown. Base-call qualities are not available, and no considerably larger clone is one nucleotide away.

The sequence was obtained from a man aged 25 to 40 with Graves' hyperthyroidism. In this chain, TRBV12-3 or TRBV12-4 is recombined with TRBJ2-1, and TRBD2 aligns with 7 junction nucleotides. Input material: blood. The DNA is as follows: TGTGCCAGCAGTCCCAGCGGGATCTCCTACAATGAGCAGTTCTTC. It translates to CASSPSGISYNEQFF.